This TCR beta chain stems from a study of T cell responses to AZD1222 COVID-19 vaccine. Notes on the study in general: With two AZD1222 doses given, Spike-specific TCR breadth and depth both rose. Of spike-specific TCRs, nearly half reportedly target regions left unmutated in variants.

TCRdb's copy holds only in-frame clones and misses some; the assay was immunoSEQ multiplex PCR. The table shows roughly 80,000 clones, with over 75% occurring only once. CDR1 SNHLY and CDR2 FYNNEI come from the germline V gene. This CDR3 region has 17 residues. The ends lost 7 bases at V and 4 bases at J; junction bases unmatched: 17. Concerning this clone itself: The target antigen is unknown.

This sequence was found in an adult in good health. The material was peripheral blood, obtained on day 0 of MenACWY control vaccination. This chain connects TRBV2 to TRBJ2-7; 9 positions match TRBD1. The CDR3 reads CASTGRGTGLGVYEQYF. CDR3 DNA sequence: TGTGCCAGCACCGGCCGAGGGACAGGGTTAGGGGTATACGAGCAGTACTTC. Drawing the rest from reference TRBV2 and TRBJ2-7, the complete variable domain is EPEVTQTPSHQVTQMGQEVILRCVPISNHLYFYWYRQILGQKVEFLVSFYNNEISEKSEIFDDQFSVERPDGSNFTLKIRSTKLEDSAMYFCASTGRGTGLGVYEQYFGPGTRLTVT.